Listed below are T cell receptor beta chains from one sample, sequenced in a study of OX40 agonist ivuxolimab in advanced cancers. Generated by immunoSEQ multiplex PCR, the TCRdb table keeps only in-frame clones and is missing some. The sample lists around 80,000 clones, around nine tenths occurring once. This specimen was CD4+ or CD8+ T cells sorted from blood, taken in a trial of the OX40 agonist ivuxolimab. The source of these receptors is an adult with an advanced solid tumor such as melanoma, head and neck, liver or kidney cancer. Each CDR3 is given with its conserved first and last residue. The D gene is left open where the match is weak. Clone size is not always given. Where it is, it says once, few, many or a class for expanded clones.

J gene: TRBJ2-2
D gene: NA
V gene: TRBV7-2
clone size: NA
CDR3 DNA: TGTGCCAGCAGCCAGCAGAACACCGGGGAGCTGTTTTTT
CDR3 protein: CASSQQNTGELFF

J gene: TRBJ1-5
D gene: NA
V gene: TRBV27
clone size: NA
CDR3 DNA: TGTGCCAGCAGTCCTCTCGGGGGGCTGGGCAATCAGCCCCAGCATTTT
CDR3 protein: CASSPLGGLGNQPQHF

J gene: TRBJ2-1
D gene: NA
V gene: TRBV4-1
clone size: NA
CDR3 DNA: TGCGCCAGCAGCCAAGGGAACGTTTACAATGAGCAGTTCTTC
CDR3 protein: CASSQGNVYNEQFF

J gene: TRBJ2-1
D gene: NA
V gene: TRBV5-6
clone size: NA
CDR3 DNA: TGTGCCAGCAGCTTTAAAAGCATGTCCTACAATGAGCAGTTCTTC
CDR3 protein: CASSFKSMSYNEQFF

J gene: TRBJ2-5
D gene: TRBD2
V gene: TRBV6-1
clone size: NA
CDR3 DNA: TGTGCCAGCAGTAAAGGACTAGCGGGGGGGCCAGGGACCCAGTACTTC
CDR3 protein: CASSKGLAGGPGTQYF

J gene: TRBJ1-2
D gene: NA
V gene: TRBV30
clone size: NA
CDR3 DNA: TGTGCCTGGTACAGGGATCGACCTCGTGGCTACACCTTC
CDR3 protein: CAWYRDRPRGYTF

J gene: TRBJ2-3
D gene: NA
V gene: TRBV7-9
clone size: NA
CDR3 DNA: TGTGCCAGCAGCCGGAGGCGGCTCATAAATGGCACAGATACGCAGTATTTT
CDR3 protein: CASSRRRLINGTDTQYF

J gene: TRBJ2-3
D gene: NA
V gene: TRBV7-6
clone size: NA
CDR3 DNA: TGTGCCAGCAGCTTAGCGTGGGCTAGCTCTCTCACAGATACGCAGTATTTT
CDR3 protein: CASSLAWASSLTDTQYF

J gene: TRBJ2-7
D gene: TRBD2
V gene: TRBV11-2
clone size: NA
CDR3 DNA: TGTGCCAGCAGCTTAGACTTACTAGCGATGGACGAGCAGTACTTC
CDR3 protein: CASSLDLLAMDEQYF

J gene: TRBJ2-7
D gene: NA
V gene: TRBV6-1
clone size: NA
CDR3 DNA: TGTGCCAGCAGTGTACAATCCTACGAGCAGTACTTC
CDR3 protein: CASSVQSYEQYF

J gene: TRBJ2-1
D gene: NA
V gene: TRBV19
clone size: NA
CDR3 DNA: TGTGCCAGTAGTATAGCTAGCAGAAGCTCCTACAATGAGCAGTTCTTC
CDR3 protein: CASSIASRSSYNEQFF

J gene: TRBJ2-7
D gene: NA
V gene: TRBV5-1
clone size: NA
CDR3 DNA: TGCGCCAGCAGCTCGACGCAGTACGAGCAGTACTTC
CDR3 protein: CASSSTQYEQYF

J gene: TRBJ2-2
D gene: NA
V gene: TRBV11-2
clone size: NA
CDR3 DNA: TGTGCCAGCAGCTTAGCGGGACGGCGTCTCACCGGGGAGCTGTTTTTT
CDR3 protein: CASSLAGRRLTGELFF

J gene: TRBJ1-6
D gene: TRBD1
V gene: TRBV9
clone size: NA
CDR3 DNA: TGTGCCAGCAGCACAGGACAGGGGCACTATAATTCACCCCTCCACTTT
CDR3 protein: CASSTGQGHYNSPLHF

J gene: TRBJ2-1
D gene: NA
V gene: TRBV7-3
clone size: NA
CDR3 DNA: TGTGCCAGCAGCATCTATATTGGGGGCGGTGAGCAGTTCTTC
CDR3 protein: CASSIYIGGGEQFF

J gene: TRBJ2-5
D gene: NA
V gene: TRBV19
clone size: NA
CDR3 DNA: TGTGCCAGTAGACCTCGGGCCCAAGAGACCCAGTACTTC
CDR3 protein: CASRPRAQETQYF

J gene: TRBJ2-1
D gene: NA
V gene: TRBV5-1
clone size: NA
CDR3 DNA: TGCGCCAGCAGTGGAAGGCCATCGGATGAGCAGTTCTTC
CDR3 protein: CASSGRPSDEQFF

J gene: TRBJ1-1
D gene: NA
V gene: TRBV15
clone size: once
CDR3 DNA: TGTGCCACCAGCCCCAACTCAGCTGAAGCTTTCTTT
CDR3 protein: CATSPNSAEAFF

J gene: TRBJ1-5
D gene: TRBD1
V gene: TRBV27
clone size: NA
CDR3 DNA: TGTGCCAGCAGTCCCGACAGGGCGCAGCCCCAGCATTTT
CDR3 protein: CASSPDRAQPQHF

J gene: TRBJ1-2
D gene: NA
V gene: TRBV2
clone size: NA
CDR3 DNA: TGTGCCAGCAGTGAAGGCCGAATCTATGGCTACACCTTC
CDR3 protein: CASSEGRIYGYTF

J gene: TRBJ1-1
D gene: TRBD1
V gene: TRBV19
clone size: NA
CDR3 DNA: TGTGCCAGTAGGGATCAGGGGGGGCCTGAAGCTTTCTTT
CDR3 protein: CASRDQGGPEAFF

J gene: TRBJ1-3
D gene: NA
V gene: TRBV6-6
clone size: NA
CDR3 DNA: TGTGCCAGCAGTTACGCCCCCGAGGGCGGAAACACCATATATTTT
CDR3 protein: CASSYAPEGGNTIYF

J gene: TRBJ1-2
D gene: NA
V gene: TRBV5-4
clone size: NA
CDR3 DNA: TGTGCCAGCAGCCAAGAAGGGGGAGGAGGCTACACCTTC
CDR3 protein: CASSQEGGGGYTF

J gene: TRBJ1-2
D gene: NA
V gene: TRBV30
clone size: NA
CDR3 DNA: TGTGCCTGGAGTGTACTTAGAAACTATGGCTACACCTTC
CDR3 protein: CAWSVLRNYGYTF

J gene: TRBJ1-5
D gene: NA
V gene: TRBV6-6
clone size: NA
CDR3 DNA: TGTGCCAGCAGTTCTGGGTCTTTGATCGGTCAGCCCCAGCATTTT
CDR3 protein: CASSSGSLIGQPQHF